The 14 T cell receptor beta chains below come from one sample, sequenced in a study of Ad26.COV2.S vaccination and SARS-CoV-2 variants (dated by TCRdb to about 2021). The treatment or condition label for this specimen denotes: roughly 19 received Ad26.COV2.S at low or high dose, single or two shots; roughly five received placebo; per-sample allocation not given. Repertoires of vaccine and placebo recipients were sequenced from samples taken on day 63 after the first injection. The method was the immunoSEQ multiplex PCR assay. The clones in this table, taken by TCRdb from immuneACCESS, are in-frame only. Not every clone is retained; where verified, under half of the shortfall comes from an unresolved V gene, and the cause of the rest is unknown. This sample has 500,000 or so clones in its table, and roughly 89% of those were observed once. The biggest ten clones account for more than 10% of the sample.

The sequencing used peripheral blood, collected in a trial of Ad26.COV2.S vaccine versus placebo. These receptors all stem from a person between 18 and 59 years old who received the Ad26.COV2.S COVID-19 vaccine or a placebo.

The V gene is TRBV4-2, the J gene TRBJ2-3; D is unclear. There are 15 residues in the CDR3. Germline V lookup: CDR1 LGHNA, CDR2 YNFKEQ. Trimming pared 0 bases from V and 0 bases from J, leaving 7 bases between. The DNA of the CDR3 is TGTGCCAGCAGCCAAGATCCGAGGAGCACAGATACGCAGTATTTT. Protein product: CASSQDPRSTDTQYF.

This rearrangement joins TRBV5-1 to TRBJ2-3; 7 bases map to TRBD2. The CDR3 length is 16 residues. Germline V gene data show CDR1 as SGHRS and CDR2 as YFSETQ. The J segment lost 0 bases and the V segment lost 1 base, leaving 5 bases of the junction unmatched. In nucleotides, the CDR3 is TGCGCCAGCAGCTTGCCCGGAGCGGGGAGCACAGATACGCAGTATTTT. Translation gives CASSLPGAGSTDTQYF.

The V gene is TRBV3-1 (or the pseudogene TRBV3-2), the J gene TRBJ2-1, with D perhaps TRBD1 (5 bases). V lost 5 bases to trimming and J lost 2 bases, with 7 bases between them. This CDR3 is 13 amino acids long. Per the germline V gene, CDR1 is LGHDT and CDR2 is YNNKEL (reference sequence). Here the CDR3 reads CASSGAPYNEQFF. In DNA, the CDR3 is TGTGCCAGCAGCGGGGCCCCCTACAATGAGCAGTTCTTC.

CDR3: CASSLEGGLGINEQFF. CDR3 DNA: TGCGCCAGCAGCTTGGAAGGCGGACTAGGGATCAATGAGCAGTTCTTC. The V and J genes are TRBV5-1 and TRBJ2-1; 7 bases map to TRBD2. After removal of 0 bases from V and 6 bases from J, the junction contained 9 bases not matched to a gene. Germline V lookup: CDR1 SGHRS, CDR2 YFSETQ. The CDR3 contains 16 residues.

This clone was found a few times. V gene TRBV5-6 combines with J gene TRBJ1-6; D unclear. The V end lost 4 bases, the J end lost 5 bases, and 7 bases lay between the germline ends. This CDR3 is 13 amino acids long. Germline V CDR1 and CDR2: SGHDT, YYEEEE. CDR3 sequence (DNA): TGTGCCAGCAGCCCGGACCATAATTCACCCCTCCACTTT. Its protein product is CASSPDHNSPLHF.

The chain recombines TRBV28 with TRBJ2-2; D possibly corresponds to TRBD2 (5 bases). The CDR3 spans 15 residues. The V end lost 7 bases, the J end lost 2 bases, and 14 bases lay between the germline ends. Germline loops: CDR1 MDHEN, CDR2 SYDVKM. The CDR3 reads CASMKGLINTGELFF. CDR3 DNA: TGTGCCAGCATGAAAGGACTTATTAACACCGGGGAGCTGTTTTTT.

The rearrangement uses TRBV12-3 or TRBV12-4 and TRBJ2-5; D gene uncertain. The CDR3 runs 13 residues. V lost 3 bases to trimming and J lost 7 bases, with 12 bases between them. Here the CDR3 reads CASSFRLGRTQYF. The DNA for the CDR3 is TGTGCCAGCAGTTTCCGCCTAGGCAGGACCCAGTACTTC.

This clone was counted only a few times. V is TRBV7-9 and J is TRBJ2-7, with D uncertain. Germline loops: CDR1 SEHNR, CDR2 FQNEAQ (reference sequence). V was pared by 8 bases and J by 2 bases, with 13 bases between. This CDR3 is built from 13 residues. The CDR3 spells CASSQSSTYEQYF. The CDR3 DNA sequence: TGTGCCAGCTCCCAGAGTAGTACCTACGAGCAGTACTTC.

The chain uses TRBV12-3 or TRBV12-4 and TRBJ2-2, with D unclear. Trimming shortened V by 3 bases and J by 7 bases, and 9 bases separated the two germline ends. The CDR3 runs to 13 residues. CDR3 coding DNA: TGTGCCAGCAGTTTCTTAGTGAACGGGGAGCTGTTTTTT. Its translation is CASSFLVNGELFF.

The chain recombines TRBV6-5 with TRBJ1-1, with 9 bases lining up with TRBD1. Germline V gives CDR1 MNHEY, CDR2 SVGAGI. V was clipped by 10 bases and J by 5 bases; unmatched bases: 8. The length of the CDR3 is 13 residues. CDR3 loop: CATSTGGVTEAFF. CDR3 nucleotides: TGTGCCACCTCGACAGGGGGAGTTACTGAAGCTTTCTTT.

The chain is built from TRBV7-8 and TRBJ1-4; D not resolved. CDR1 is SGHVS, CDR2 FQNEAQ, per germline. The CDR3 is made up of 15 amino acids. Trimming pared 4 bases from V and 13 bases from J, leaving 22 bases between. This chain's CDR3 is CASSSLGRRPRGLFF. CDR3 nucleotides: TGTGCCAGCAGCTCACTAGGGCGGCGACCACGGGGACTGTTTTTT. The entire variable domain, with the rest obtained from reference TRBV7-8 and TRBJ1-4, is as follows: GAGVSQSPRYKVAKRGQDVALRCDPISGHVSLFWYQQALGQGPEFLTYFQNEAQLDKSGLPSDRFFAERPEGSVSTLKIQRTQQEDSAVYLCASSSLGRRPRGLFFGSGTQLSVL.

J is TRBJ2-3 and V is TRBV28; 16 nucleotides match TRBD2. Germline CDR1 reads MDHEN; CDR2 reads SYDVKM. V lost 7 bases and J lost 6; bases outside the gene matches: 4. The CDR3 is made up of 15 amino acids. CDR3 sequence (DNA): TGTGCCAGCACCATGGGACTAGCGGGAGGGGATACGCAGTATTTT. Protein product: CASTMGLAGGDTQYF.

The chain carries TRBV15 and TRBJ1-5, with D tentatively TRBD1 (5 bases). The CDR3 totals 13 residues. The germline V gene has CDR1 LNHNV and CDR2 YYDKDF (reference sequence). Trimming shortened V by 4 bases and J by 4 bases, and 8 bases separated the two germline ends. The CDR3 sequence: CATSTGDNQPQHF. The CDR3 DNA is TGTGCCACCAGCACGGGGGATAATCAGCCCCAGCATTTT.

CDR3 in DNA: TGTGCCAGCAGCGCGACAGGCTACGAGCAGTACTTC. It codes for CASSATGYEQYF. J is TRBJ2-7 and V is TRBV5-4, with D maybe TRBD1 (6 bases). V was pared by 4 bases and J by 3 bases, with 8 bases between. Germline loops: CDR1 SGHNT, CDR2 YYREEE (reference sequence). The CDR3 covers 12 residues.